This T cell receptor (beta chain) was documented in a study of blood T cell repertoires in COVID-19. Study at large: Both acute and convalescent COVID-19 samples were obtained from the United States, Italy and Spain. From T cells, B-cell-depleted T cells, or PBMCs came the material, which was cDNA or gDNA.

The germline gives CDR1 MNHEY, CDR2 SMNVEV (reference sequence). The CDR3 is made up of 14 amino acids. V shed 2 bases and J 5 bases; nucleotides not matched to a gene: 4. How the authors handled the data: Reference gene primer amplification yielded estimated nucleated cell counts. Profiling relied on immunoSEQ multiplex PCR, and the TCRdb table lists in-frame clones only, not all of them. That table gives V, J and clone size, and the DNA gave D and trimming. The table has 250,000 or so clones, 70% to 90% seen once. The rearrangement uses TRBV27 and TRBJ1-1, with 8 bases identical to TRBD1. Material for sequencing was peripheral blood. The TCR was taken from a woman aged 70-85 years with active or convalescent COVID-19. The CDR3 is CASSLGQGGTEAFF. The CDR3 bases are TGTGCCAGCAGTTTAGGACAGGGTGGTACTGAAGCTTTCTTT.